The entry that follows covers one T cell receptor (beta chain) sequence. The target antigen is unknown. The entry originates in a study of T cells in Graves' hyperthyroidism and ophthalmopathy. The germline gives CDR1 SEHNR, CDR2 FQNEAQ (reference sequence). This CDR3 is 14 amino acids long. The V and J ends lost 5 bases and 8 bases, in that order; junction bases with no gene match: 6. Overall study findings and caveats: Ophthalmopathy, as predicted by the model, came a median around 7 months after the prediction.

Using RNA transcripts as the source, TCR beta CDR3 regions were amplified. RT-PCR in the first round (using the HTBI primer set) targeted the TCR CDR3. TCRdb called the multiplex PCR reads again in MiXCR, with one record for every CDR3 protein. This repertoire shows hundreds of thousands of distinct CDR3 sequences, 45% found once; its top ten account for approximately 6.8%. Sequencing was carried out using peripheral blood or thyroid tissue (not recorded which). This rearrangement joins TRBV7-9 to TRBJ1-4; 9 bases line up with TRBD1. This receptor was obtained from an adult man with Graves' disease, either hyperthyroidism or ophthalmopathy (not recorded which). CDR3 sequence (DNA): TGTGCCAGCAGCCAACGGACAGGGGACGAAAAACTGTTTTTT. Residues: CASSQRTGDEKLFF. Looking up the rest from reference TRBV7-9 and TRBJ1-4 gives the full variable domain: DTGVSQNPRHKITKRGQNVTFRCDPISEHNRLYWYRQTLGQGPEFLTYFQNEAQLEKSRLLSDRFSAERPKGSFSTLEIQRTEQGDSAMYLCASSQRTGDEKLFFGSGTQLSVL.